This section outlines one TCR beta chain sequence together with its context. The antigen remains unidentified. The libraries were made with immunoSEQ v3.0 at survey level. What sequencing targeted per sample was about 35,000-50,000 T-cell genomes. Produced via immunoSEQ multiplex PCR; TCRdb's table is partial and in-frame only. The data hold 20,000 to 25,000 clones, with about 86% observed a single time. The sample originates from a study of long-term antiretroviral therapy in people with HIV. General study findings and limits: Versus controls, repertoires in people with HIV had narrower CDR3 length ranges.

The clonotype was recovered from a man aged 60 to 69 with HIV. Source: unsorted PBMCs, taken 1.3 years after starting antiretroviral therapy.

The CDR3 loop is CASSLMVPVINNSPLHF. For the CDR3, the DNA is TGTGCCAGCAGCTTAATGGTACCAGTTATCAATAATTCACCCCTCCACTTT. J is TRBJ1-6 and V is TRBV7-9; no definite D call. Trimming left V 2 bases short and J 5 bases short, with 16 bases between. The CDR3 runs to 17 residues. Germline loops: CDR1 SEHNR, CDR2 FQNEAQ (reference sequence). Using reference TRBV7-9 and TRBJ1-6 for the parts outside the CDR3, the full variable domain is DTGVSQNPRHKITKRGQNVTFRCDPISEHNRLYWYRQTLGQGPEFLTYFQNEAQLEKSRLLSDRFSAERPKGSFSTLEIQRTEQGDSAMYLCASSLMVPVINNSPLHFGNGTRLTVT.